This T cell receptor (beta chain) was found in a study of beta chain features in type 1 diabetes. Study conclusions and caveats: People with Type 1 diabetes carried modestly yet significantly shorter TCRB CDR3s in all four CD4+ subsets.

Of the isolated RNA, all was reverse transcribed, and so the sequenced material was expressed TCRB transcripts. Sequencing was performed with immunoSEQ multiplex PCR; in TCRdb, only in-frame clones are kept and a portion is missing. The sample has about 410,000 clones; roughly 13% are singletons. Of note for this clone: Its antigen is unknown.

The germline gives CDR1 KGHSH, CDR2 LQKENI. This CDR3 comprises 14 residues. The V and J ends lost 8 bases and 4 bases, in that order; junction bases with no gene match: 10. The V and J genes are TRBV18 and TRBJ2-5; TRBD2 agrees at 7 bases. Sequenced sample: naive CD4+ T cells from blood. The TCR was taken from a man aged 25-45 years in good health. The CDR3 DNA sequence: TGTGCCAGCACGAACGGGGGGTCCCCAGAGACCCAGTACTTC. It specifies CASTNGGSPETQYF.